The T cell receptor (beta chain) described here comes from a study of post-analysis software for immune sequencing data (dated by TCRdb to between 2014 and 2016). Turning to the overall study: Disease courses on record covered relapsing-remitting, secondary progressive and progressive-relapsing multiple sclerosis, though some patients had no subtype annotation. Patient repertoires were compared against over ten previously published healthy control repertoires from donors aged about 6 to 28 years. A subset of samples was prepared in parallel using single-end sample barcoding, then pooled and co-amplified after Illumina adapter ligation. What the authors observed across the whole study: Normalized Chao1 diversity was significantly lower in multiple sclerosis patients than controls, suggesting substantial peripheral T-cell clonal expansion. The multiple sclerosis patient group was slightly younger than the control group. Direct clustering with F measure showed strong co-clustering of samples prepared in the same batch, prompting a batch-effect correction. Four or five TRBV segments, including TRBV5-6, TRBV5-1 and TRBV20-1, were significantly more frequent in patients than controls.

This clonotype was seen only a few times. Its antigen remains unidentified. Base qualities are not at hand, and no much larger clone is one base apart. The V end gives up 3 bases and the J end 0 bases, leaving 0 bases in the junction not matched to a gene. The CDR3 starts with the cysteine, ends with the phenylalanine, and has 16 residues. Only CDR3 DNA is held: 48 bases, read in frame from base 1. From a lookup of the germline V gene, CDR1 and CDR2 are SGDLS and YYNGEE. Libraries came from PCR. Sequenced using an Illumina HiSeq 2500. To reduce PCR and sequencing biases, unique molecular identifiers were incorporated into the TCR beta cDNA libraries. About 0.5 million cDNA molecules were obtained for every 1 to 10 million input T cells, so each molecule roughly corresponded to one T cell. The patient libraries were prepared and sequenced using the same protocol as the earlier healthy control dataset. Samples belonging to the same batch were prepared together, multiplexed and sequenced on a shared HiSeq lane. In the source study's methods: Raw barcoded reads were processed with MIGEC, and single-read molecular identifier groups were discarded before consensus assembly and CDR3 extraction. VDJtools was used for post-analysis of the clonotype tables, and diversity was normalized by down-sampling every dataset to the size of the smallest sample. In repertoire overlap clustering, CDR3 amino acid sequences, but not nucleotide sequences, were matched to correct batch-related cross-sample contamination. Using fastp trimming at Q25 and MiXCR clonotype assembly, TCRdb reanalyzed the public sequencing data and kept in-frame beta chains. When rows share a CDR3 protein, they turn into one entry using the most common DNA and genes. Here the V and J calls rest on TCRdb's processing, not on the authors' analysis. This sample comprises roughly 430,000 distinct CDR3 sequences, less than 40% of them detected only once. Roughly 8.2% of the sample is in the top ten clones.

To demonstrate the VDJtools post-analysis software, TCR beta repertoires were profiled from the peripheral blood of 10 to 15 young patients with multiple sclerosis. The multiple sclerosis patients were children and adolescents between 6 and 15 years of age. This receptor chain uses TRBV9 and TRBJ2-6, and TRBD2 matches 10 of the central bases. This TCR derives from a girl aged 2-10 years with multiple sclerosis. Specimen: blood. The bases are TGTGCCAGCAGCGCTAGCGGGGGCTCTGGGGCCAACGTCCTGACTTTC. It codes for CASSASGGSGANVLTF.